This TCR beta chain was retrieved from a study of radiotherapy plus CTLA-4 blockade in lung cancer. Study information: Among all patients, approximately 18% showed objective responses, while approximately 30% had disease control.

There are 13 residues in the CDR3. In germline, CDR1 is SGHVS, CDR2 FNYEAQ. The ends were cut back, 5 bases at V and 8 bases at J, with 13 bases in the middle. Turning to this clone: Antigen unknown.

The protocol was immunoSEQ multiplex PCR, while the TCRdb copy is restricted to in-frame clones and leaves out a portion. The data hold over 100,000 clones, with 80% to 90% observed a single time. Findings and caveats of the study: Blood-borne expansion of tumor-derived TCR clones followed radiotherapy plus ipilimumab. Alongside interferon-beta, early blood T cell clone dynamics were reportedly the best predictor of response.

With ipilimumab providing CTLA-4 blockade, focal radiation was administered to patients who had chemo-refractory metastatic non-small-cell lung cancer. The rearrangement links TRBV7-6 to TRBJ2-4, with D possibly matching TRBD1 (5 bases). Sample: peripheral blood, taken from a patient treated with radiotherapy plus ipilimumab. The receptor comes from a human donor with non-small cell lung cancer that progressed on radiotherapy plus ipilimumab. This CDR3 reads CASSPRLGDIQYF. DNA for the CDR3: TGTGCCAGCAGCCCCCGATTAGGGGACATTCAGTACTTC.